This T cell receptor (beta chain) was sequenced during a study of T cell repertoires in cytomegalovirus infection. Study information: Indications came from public TCR beta signatures; they pointed to CMV infection and to a matching HLA type. Study-level points and caveats: CMV-specific HLA-C-restricted TCR beta clonotypes dominated the ex vivo response. Pooled public TCR beta family frequency picked out CMV carriers with the relevant HLA.

MiXCR was run by TCRdb on the reads, yielding one entry per CDR3 protein. The sample includes fewer than 200,000 distinct CDR3 sequences, approximately 15% of them seen just once. V was clipped by 4 bases and J by 7 bases, with 17 bases between them. Germline V gene sequence: CDR1 MGHRA, CDR2 YSYEKL. The CDR3 is made up of 16 amino acids. In its sample, this clonotype was seen a few times. Its antigen is undetermined. Sequenced input: PBMCs. The clonotype comes from a human donor in good health (CMV status not recorded). Some clones in this sample may be carry-over from other donors' samples. The chain combines TRBV4-1 with TRBJ1-6, with D tentatively TRBD1 (5 bases). CDR3 in amino acids: CASSPIGTKFNSPLHF. Here the CDR3 DNA reads TGCGCCAGCAGCCCTATAGGGACCAAGTTCAATTCACCCCTCCACTTT.